The entry below describes one TCR beta chain. The antigen remains unidentified. The sample originates from a study of shared clonotypes between healthy human individuals. The method was immunoSEQ multiplex PCR; TCRdb's version includes in-frame clones alone and lacks a portion of them. The sample has hundreds of thousands of clones; about 92% are singletons. CD8 cells classed as naive were CD45RO-negative and positively selected for CCR7, excluding terminally differentiated effector memory CD45RA+ cells. Donors were healthy HIV-negative adults without recent acute infections or vaccinations. Study results and limitations: Rarefaction gave evidence that sorted-subset sequencing remained incomplete despite large depth.

The CDR3 runs to 15 residues. The germline V gene has CDR1 MRHNA and CDR2 SNTAGT. V gave up 2 bases and J gave up 4 bases; unmatched junction bases: 4. The chain has TRBV6-4 and TRBJ2-1; 8 bases agree with TRBD2. Sequencing input: naive CD8+ T cells sorted from blood. This receptor was obtained from a man aged 30-40 years in good health. The CDR3 DNA is TGTGCCAGCAGTGACGCAGCGGGAGCATACAATGAGCAGTTCTTC. It translates to CASSDAAGAYNEQFF.